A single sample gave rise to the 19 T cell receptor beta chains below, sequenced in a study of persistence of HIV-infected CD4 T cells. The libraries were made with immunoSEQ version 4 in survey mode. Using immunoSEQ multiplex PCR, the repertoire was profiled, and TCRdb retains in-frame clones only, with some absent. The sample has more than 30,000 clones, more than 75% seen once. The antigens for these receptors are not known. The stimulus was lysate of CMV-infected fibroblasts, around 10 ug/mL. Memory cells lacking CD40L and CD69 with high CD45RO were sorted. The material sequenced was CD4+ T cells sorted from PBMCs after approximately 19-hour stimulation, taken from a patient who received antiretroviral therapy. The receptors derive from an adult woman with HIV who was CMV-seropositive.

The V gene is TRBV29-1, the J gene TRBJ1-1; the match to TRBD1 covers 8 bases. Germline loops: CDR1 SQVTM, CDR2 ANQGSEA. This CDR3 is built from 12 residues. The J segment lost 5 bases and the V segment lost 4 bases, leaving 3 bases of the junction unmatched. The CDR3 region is CSVAGGATEAFF. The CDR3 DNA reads TGCAGCGTTGCAGGGGGCGCGACTGAAGCTTTCTTT.

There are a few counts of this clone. This CDR3 reads CASSYGVPQNEQFF. The CDR3, as DNA: TGTGCCAGCAGTTACGGGGTACCTCAAAATGAGCAGTTCTTC. This chain joins TRBV6-6 and TRBJ2-1; no clear D gene. Per germline, CDR1 MNHNY and CDR2 SVGAGI (reference sequence). The CDR3 is 14 residues long. Between the trimmed V and J ends, which lost 2 bases and 7 bases, there was a span of 12 bases.

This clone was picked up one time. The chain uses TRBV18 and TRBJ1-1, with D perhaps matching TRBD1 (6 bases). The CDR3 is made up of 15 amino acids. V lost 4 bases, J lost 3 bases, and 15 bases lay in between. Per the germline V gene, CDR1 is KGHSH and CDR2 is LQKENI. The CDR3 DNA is TGTGCCAGCTCACTACCCCAGGGGAGGGACACTGAAGCTTTCTTT. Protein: CASSLPQGRDTEAFF.

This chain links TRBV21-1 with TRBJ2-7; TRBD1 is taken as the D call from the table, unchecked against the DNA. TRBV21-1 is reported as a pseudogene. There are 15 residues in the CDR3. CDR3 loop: CASSTRATGGGEQYF. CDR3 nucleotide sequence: TGTGCCAGCAGCACACGGGCCACAGGGGGCGGCGAGCAGTACTTC.

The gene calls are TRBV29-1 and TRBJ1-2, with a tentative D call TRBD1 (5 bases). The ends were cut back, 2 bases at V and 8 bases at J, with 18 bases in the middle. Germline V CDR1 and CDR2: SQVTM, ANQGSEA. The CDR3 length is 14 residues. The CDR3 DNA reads TGCAGCGTTGAAAAAGGGGTTAGCCCTGGGGGCTACACCTTC. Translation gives CSVEKGVSPGGYTF.

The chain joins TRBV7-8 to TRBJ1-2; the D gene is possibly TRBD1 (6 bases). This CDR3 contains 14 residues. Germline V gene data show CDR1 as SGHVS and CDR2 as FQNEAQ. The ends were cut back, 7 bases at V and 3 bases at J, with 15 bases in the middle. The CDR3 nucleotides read TGTGCCAGCAACACCAGGGGACGAGACTATGGCTACACCTTC. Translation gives CASNTRGRDYGYTF.

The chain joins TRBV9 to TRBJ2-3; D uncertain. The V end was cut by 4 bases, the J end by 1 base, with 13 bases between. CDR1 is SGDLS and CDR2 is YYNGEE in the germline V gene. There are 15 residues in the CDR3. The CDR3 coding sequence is TGTGCCAGCAGCTCCCCTACGGACGGCACAGATACGCAGTATTTT. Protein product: CASSSPTDGTDTQYF.

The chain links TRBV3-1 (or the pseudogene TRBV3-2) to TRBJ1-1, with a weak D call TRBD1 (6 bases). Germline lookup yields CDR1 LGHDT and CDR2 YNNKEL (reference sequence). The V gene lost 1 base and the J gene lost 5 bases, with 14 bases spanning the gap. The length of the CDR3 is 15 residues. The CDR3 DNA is TGTGCCAGCAGCCAAGCGGGGGCGCGAGGAACTGAAGCTTTCTTT. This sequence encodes CASSQAGARGTEAFF.

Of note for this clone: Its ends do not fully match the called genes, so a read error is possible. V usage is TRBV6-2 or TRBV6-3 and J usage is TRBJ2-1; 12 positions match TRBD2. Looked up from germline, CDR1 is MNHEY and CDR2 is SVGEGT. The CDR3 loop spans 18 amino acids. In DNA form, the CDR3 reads TGTGCCGGCAGTTACATTCGGTATGCGACTAGCGGGGGCAATGAGCAGTTCTTC. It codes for CAGSYIRYATSGGNEQFF.

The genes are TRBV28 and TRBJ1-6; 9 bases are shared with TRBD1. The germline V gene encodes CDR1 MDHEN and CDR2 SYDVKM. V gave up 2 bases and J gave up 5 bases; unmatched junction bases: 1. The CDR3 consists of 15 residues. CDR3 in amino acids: CASSLRTGDNSPLHF. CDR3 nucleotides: TGTGCCAGCAGTTTAAGGACAGGGGATAATTCACCCCTCCACTTT.

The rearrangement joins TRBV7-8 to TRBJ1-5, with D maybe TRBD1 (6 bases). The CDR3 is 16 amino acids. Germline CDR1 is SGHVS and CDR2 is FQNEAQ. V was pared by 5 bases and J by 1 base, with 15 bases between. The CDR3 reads CASSKPTGISNQPQHF. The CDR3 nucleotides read TGTGCCAGCAGCAAGCCGACAGGCATCAGCAATCAGCCCCAGCATTTT.

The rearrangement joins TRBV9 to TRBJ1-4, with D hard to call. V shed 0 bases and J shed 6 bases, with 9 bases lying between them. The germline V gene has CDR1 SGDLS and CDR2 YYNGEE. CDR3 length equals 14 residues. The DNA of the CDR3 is TGTGCCAGCAGCGTAGCTAATAGAGATGAAAAACTGTTTTTT. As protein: CASSVANRDEKLFF.

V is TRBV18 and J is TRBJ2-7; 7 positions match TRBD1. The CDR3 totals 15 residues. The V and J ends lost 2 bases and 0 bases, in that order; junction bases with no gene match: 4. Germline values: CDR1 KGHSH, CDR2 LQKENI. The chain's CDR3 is CASSPDRETSYEQYF. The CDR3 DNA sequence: TGTGCCAGCTCACCAGACAGGGAAACCTCCTACGAGCAGTACTTC.

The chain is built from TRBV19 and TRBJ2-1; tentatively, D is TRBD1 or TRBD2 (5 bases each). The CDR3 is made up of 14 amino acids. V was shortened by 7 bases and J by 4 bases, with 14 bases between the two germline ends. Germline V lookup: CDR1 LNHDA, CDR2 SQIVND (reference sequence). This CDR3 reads CASNQGPNYNEQFF. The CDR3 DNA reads TGTGCCAGTAATCAGGGACCCAATTACAATGAGCAGTTCTTC. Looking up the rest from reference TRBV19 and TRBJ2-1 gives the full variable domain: DGGITQSPKYLFRKEGQNVTLSCEQNLNHDAMYWYRQDPGQGLRLIYYSQIVNDFQKGDIAEGYSVSREKKESFPLTVTSAQKNPTAFYLCASNQGPNYNEQFFGPGTRLTVL.

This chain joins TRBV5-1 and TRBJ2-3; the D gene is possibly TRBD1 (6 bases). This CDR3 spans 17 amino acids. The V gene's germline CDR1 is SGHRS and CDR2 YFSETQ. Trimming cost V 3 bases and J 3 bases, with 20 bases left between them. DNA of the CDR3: TGCGCCAGCAGCTGGGGGCGTGGCAGCCAACTAACAGATACGCAGTATTTT. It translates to CASSWGRGSQLTDTQYF.

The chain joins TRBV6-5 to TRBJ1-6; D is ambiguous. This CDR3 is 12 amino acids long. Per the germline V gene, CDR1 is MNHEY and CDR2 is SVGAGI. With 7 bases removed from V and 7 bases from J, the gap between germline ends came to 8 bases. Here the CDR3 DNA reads TGTGCCAGCACCAGCCAGAATTCACCCCTCCACTTT. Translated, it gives CASTSQNSPLHF.

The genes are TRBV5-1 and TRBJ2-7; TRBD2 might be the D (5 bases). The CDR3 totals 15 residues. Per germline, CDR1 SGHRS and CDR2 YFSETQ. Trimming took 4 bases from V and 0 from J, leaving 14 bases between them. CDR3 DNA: TGCGCCAGCAGCCCTGGGCCTACTAGCTCCTACGAGCAGTACTTC. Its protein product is CASSPGPTSSYEQYF. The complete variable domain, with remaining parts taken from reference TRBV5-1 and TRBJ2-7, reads KAGVTQTPRYLIKTRGQQVTLSCSPISGHRSVSWYQQTPGQGLQFLFEYFSETQRNKGNFPGRFSGRQFSNSRSEMNVSTLELGDSALYLCASSPGPTSSYEQYFGPGTRLTVT.

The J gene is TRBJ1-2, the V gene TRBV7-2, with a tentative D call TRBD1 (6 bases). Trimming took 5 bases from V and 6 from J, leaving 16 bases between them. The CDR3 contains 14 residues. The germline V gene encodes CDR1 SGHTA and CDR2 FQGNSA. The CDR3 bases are TGTGCCAGCAGCCTTACAGGGCGCCCAGATGGCTACACCTTC. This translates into CASSLTGRPDGYTF.

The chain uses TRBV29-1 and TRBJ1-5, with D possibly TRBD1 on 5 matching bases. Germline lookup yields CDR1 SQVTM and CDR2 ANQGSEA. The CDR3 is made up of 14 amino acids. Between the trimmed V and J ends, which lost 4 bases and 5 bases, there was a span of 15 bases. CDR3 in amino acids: CSVGDGGLYQPQHF. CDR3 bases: TGCAGCGTTGGTGATGGGGGTTTGTATCAGCCCCAGCATTTT.